The text below deals with one TCR beta chain. Germline lookup yields CDR1 LNHDA and CDR2 SQIVND (reference sequence). CDR3 size: 16 residues. With V trimmed by 1 base and J by 9 bases, 10 bases remained unmatched. Only in-frame clones appear in the TCRdb table, and some are missing; sequencing was by immunoSEQ multiplex PCR. The sample contains approximately 82,000 clones, around 89% of which appear only once. The sample is drawn from a study of blood T cell repertoires in COVID-19. Study overall: The study drew acute and convalescent COVID-19 samples from the United States, Italy and Spain. From T cells, B-cell-depleted T cells, or PBMCs came the material, which was cDNA or gDNA.

This clonotype was sampled from a man between 65 and 80 years old with active or convalescent COVID-19. The rearrangement uses TRBV19 and TRBJ1-5; 9 nucleotides line up with TRBD1. Sequencing was done on a sample of peripheral blood. This CDR3 is CASSIGFSTGGRPQHF. As DNA, the CDR3 is TGTGCCAGTAGTATAGGATTCTCGACAGGGGGTCGGCCCCAGCATTTT. The whole variable domain, remainder taken from reference TRBV19 and TRBJ1-5, is DGGITQSPKYLFRKEGQNVTLSCEQNLNHDAMYWYRQDPGQGLRLIYYSQIVNDFQKGDIAEGYSVSREKKESFPLTVTSAQKNPTAFYLCASSIGFSTGGRPQHFGDGTRLSIL.